The rows below give T cell receptor beta chains drawn from one sample of a study of neurological immune-mediated disorders. TCRdb reprocessed the 5' RACE reads via MiXCR and lists one record per CDR3 protein. In the table there are some 25,000 distinct CDR3 sequences, roughly 7% of which are singletons. Sequenced input: PBMCs. These receptors were obtained from a woman in her thirties or forties in good health. Each CDR3 is given with its conserved first and last residue. The order of the fields is CDR3 DNA, CDR3 protein, V gene, D gene, CDR3 length, clone size, J gene. The D gene is left open where the match is weak. Rows may omit the clone size; those that give it use once, few, many or a size class.

TGCAGTGCCGTCTCCGGGACTAGCGGGAGGGCCGTCGTTAATGAGCAGTTCTTC | CSAVSGTSGRAVVNEQFF | TRBV20-1 | TRBD2 | 18 | many | TRBJ2-1
TGTGCCAGCAGCTTACTCGGACAGGGTGGCTCCTATAATTCACCCCTCCACTTT | CASSLLGQGGSYNSPLHF | TRBV7-2 | TRBD1 | 18 | many | TRBJ1-6
TGTGCCACCAGCCTAACGAGGGGCTATCAGCCCCAGCATTTT | CATSLTRGYQPQHF | TRBV15 | - | 14 | many | TRBJ1-5
TGTGCCAGCAGCTTTCGAGGGGGCCTCTACGAGCAGTACTTC | CASSFRGGLYEQYF | TRBV5-6 | TRBD1 | 14 | - | TRBJ2-7
TGTGCCAGCAGCTTGGTTGCTAGCGGGAGTCTTAATCATGAGCAGTTCTTC | CASSLVASGSLNHEQFF | TRBV5-5 | TRBD2 | 17 | many | TRBJ2-1
TGTGCCAGTCTTTCCCCCCCGAACACTGAAGCTTTCTTT | CASLSPPNTEAFF | TRBV11-2 | - | 13 | medium-sized | TRBJ1-1
TGTGCCACCAGCAGCGTGGGGACTAGCGGCTACAATGAGCAGTTCTTC | CATSSVGTSGYNEQFF | TRBV15 | TRBD2 | 16 | many | TRBJ2-1
TGCAGTGCTAGCAGGGCTAGCGGGAAACTCAATGAGCAGTTCTTC | CSASRASGKLNEQFF | TRBV20-1 | TRBD2 | 15 | many | TRBJ2-1
TGTGCCAGCTCACCACCTAATCACAATGAGCAGTTCTTC | CASSPPNHNEQFF | TRBV18 | - | 13 | - | TRBJ2-1
TGTGCCAGCAGACATAACGACGGAATGAACACTGAAGCTTTCTTT | CASRHNDGMNTEAFF | TRBV6-1 | - | 15 | many | TRBJ1-1
TGCGCCAGCAGCTTGCAACCTAACACCGGGGAGCTGTTTTTT | CASSLQPNTGELFF | TRBV5-1 | - | 14 | many | TRBJ2-2
TGTGCCAGCAGCCAAAAGACCCAGTACTTC | CASSQKTQYF | TRBV7-8 | - | 10 | many | TRBJ2-5
TGTGCCAGCAGTTCAGACCGGGACTCCGTAATCTACGAGCAGTACTTC | CASSSDRDSVIYEQYF | TRBV11-3 | - | 16 | once | TRBJ2-7
TGCAGTGCTATGGAGGGACTAGCGGACAATGAGCAGTTCTTC | CSAMEGLADNEQFF | TRBV20-1 | TRBD2 | 14 | many | TRBJ2-1
TGCAGCACTATAGCGGGAGTGAATGAGCAGTTCTTC | CSTIAGVNEQFF | TRBV29-1 | TRBD2 | 12 | many | TRBJ2-1
TGTGCCAGTAGCACGACAGGGCACGGAAACACCATATATTTT | CASSTTGHGNTIYF | TRBV19 | TRBD1 | 14 | many | TRBJ1-3
TGTGCCAGCAGCTTGGTGGTAGGTAGCAATCAGCCCCAGCATTTT | CASSLVVGSNQPQHF | TRBV7-2 | - | 15 | many | TRBJ1-5
TGTGCCAGCAGTTTGGGACTCAGGACGATCTACAATGAGCAGTTCTTC | CASSLGLRTIYNEQFF | TRBV27 | - | 16 | many | TRBJ2-1
TGCGCCAGCAGCCAAAGGGGGACCGGGACAGGGCAAGTGGACGGCTACACCTTC | CASSQRGTGTGQVDGYTF | TRBV4-1 | TRBD1 | 18 | medium-sized | TRBJ1-2
TGTGCCAGCAGCTCGCCCGGGACGCTTCAAGAGACCCAGTACTTC | CASSSPGTLQETQYF | TRBV7-9 | - | 15 | medium-sized | TRBJ2-5
TGCAGTGCTAGAGGGGTTGGCCTAACCAAAGAGACCCAGTACTTC | CSARGVGLTKETQYF | TRBV20-1 | - | 15 | many | TRBJ2-5
TGCAGTGCCAGGCAGGGACAGGGGATCTACGGGGAGCTGTTTTTT | CSARQGQGIYGELFF | TRBV20-1 | TRBD1 | 15 | many | TRBJ2-2
TGCAGTTTCCTAGCGGGCTACTCCTACGAGCAGTACTTC | CSFLAGYSYEQYF | TRBV20-1 | TRBD2 | 13 | many | TRBJ2-7
TGCAGTGCTAGATCAGCAACAGCGTCCAAGGCGAATCAGCCCCAGCATTTT | CSARSATASKANQPQHF | TRBV20-1 | - | 17 | many | TRBJ1-5
TGCAGTGCTAGAGGTGGACTAGGAACAGATACGCAGTATTTT | CSARGGLGTDTQYF | TRBV20-1 | TRBD2 | 14 | many | TRBJ2-3
TGCGCCAGCAGCGAGGGGGAGCGGGAGATCTATGAGCAGTTCTTC | CASSEGEREIYEQFF | TRBV4-1 | TRBD2 | 15 | many | TRBJ2-1
TGTGCCAGCAGCCAGGGACAGGGATTCTCCTACGAGCAGTACTTC | CASSQGQGFSYEQYF | TRBV11-2 | TRBD1 | 15 | many | TRBJ2-7
TGTGCCAGCAGCTTTAGCGGGGGACTACAGCCCCAGCATTTT | CASSFSGGLQPQHF | TRBV7-9 | - | 14 | few | TRBJ1-5
TGTGCCAGCAGTGAATCCCCCCACACCAATCAGCCCCAGCATTTT | CASSESPHTNQPQHF | TRBV2 | - | 15 | medium-sized | TRBJ1-5
TGTGCCAGCAGCGCTCGTAATGAGCAGTTCTTC | CASSARNEQFF | TRBV9 | - | 11 | many | TRBJ2-1
TGCGCCAGCAGCTTGGTCGGAGGACCCTACAATGAGCAGTTCTTC | CASSLVGGPYNEQFF | TRBV5-1 | - | 15 | many | TRBJ2-1
TGTGCCAGCAGCCGCCGGGAGACCCAGTACTTC | CASSRRETQYF | TRBV7-2 | - | 11 | many | TRBJ2-5
TGTGCCAGCAGTGATAGGCCCCGTCGGCTAGGTGAGCAGTTCTTC | CASSDRPRRLGEQFF | TRBV2 | - | 15 | many | TRBJ2-1
TGTGCCAGCAGTTCCCCGGCTAGCGGGAGAGAGACCCAGTACTTC | CASSSPASGRETQYF | TRBV6-5 | TRBD2 | 15 | many | TRBJ2-5
TGTGCCAGCAGCTTAGGCGTACTCGCGGGCCGCTACAATGAGCAGTTCTTC | CASSLGVLAGRYNEQFF | TRBV7-6 | - | 17 | many | TRBJ2-1
TGCAGTGCTAGAGGGGCTAGCAGTGACTACGAGCAGTACTTC | CSARGASSDYEQYF | TRBV20-1 | - | 14 | many | TRBJ2-7
TGTGCCAGCAGCTCCGGACGGGATGAAGCTTTCTTT | CASSSGRDEAFF | TRBV7-6 | - | 12 | - | TRBJ1-1
TGTGCCAGCAGCTCTACTGTTGGGACGGAGACCGGGGGCTACACCTTC | CASSSTVGTETGGYTF | TRBV13 | - | 16 | many | TRBJ1-2
TGTGCCAGCAGTTTAGAAGGGGGCGGAACCACACCCCTCCACTTT | CASSLEGGGTTPLHF | TRBV28 | TRBD1 | 15 | - | TRBJ1-6
TGTGCCAGCAGCCCCTCTAGCGGGCAAGAGACCCAGTACTTC | CASSPSSGQETQYF | TRBV9 | TRBD2 | 14 | many | TRBJ2-5